A single count supports the clone carrying this T cell receptor (beta chain). The CDR3 is 15 residues long. From germline, CDR1 is SGDLS and CDR2 YYNGEE. The V gene lost 0 bases and the J gene lost 0 bases, with 9 bases spanning the gap. Method: immunoSEQ multiplex PCR; TCRdb's copy keeps in-frame clones and lacks some. The sample consists of 210,000 or so clones, roughly 87% of them appearing once. These data are taken from a study of blood T cell repertoires in COVID-19. The sequence derives from a man aged 35 to 55 with active or convalescent COVID-19. The sequencing input was peripheral blood. The chain combines TRBV9 with TRBJ1-2; D is unclear. In nucleotides, the CDR3 is TGTGCCAGCAGCGTAGAGGGAGGGTCTAACTATGGCTACACCTTC. Translating gives CASSVEGGSNYGYTF.